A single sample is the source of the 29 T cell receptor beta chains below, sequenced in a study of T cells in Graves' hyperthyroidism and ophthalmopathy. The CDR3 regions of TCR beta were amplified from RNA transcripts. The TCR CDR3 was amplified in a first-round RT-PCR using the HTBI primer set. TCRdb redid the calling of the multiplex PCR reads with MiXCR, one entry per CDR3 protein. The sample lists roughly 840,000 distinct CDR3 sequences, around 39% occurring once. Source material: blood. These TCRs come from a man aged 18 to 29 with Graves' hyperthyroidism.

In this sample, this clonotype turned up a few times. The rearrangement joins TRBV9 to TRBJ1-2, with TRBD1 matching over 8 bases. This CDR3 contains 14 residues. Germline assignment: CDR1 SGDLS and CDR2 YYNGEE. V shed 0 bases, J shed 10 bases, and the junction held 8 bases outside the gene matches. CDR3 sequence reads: CASSVDVEQGDYTF. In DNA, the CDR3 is TGTGCCAGCAGCGTAGACGTCGAACAGGGGGACTACACCTTC.

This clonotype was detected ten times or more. The DNA for the CDR3 is TGTGCCAGCACCCCAGTGGGGGCAGGGAGTAACTATGGCTACACCTTC. Translation: CASTPVGAGSNYGYTF. V gene TRBV9 combines with J gene TRBJ1-2, with D possibly TRBD1 on 6 matching bases. The ends were cut back, 6 bases at V and 1 base at J, with 19 bases in the middle. Germline V gene lookup returns CDR1 SGDLS and CDR2 YYNGEE. There are 16 residues in the CDR3.

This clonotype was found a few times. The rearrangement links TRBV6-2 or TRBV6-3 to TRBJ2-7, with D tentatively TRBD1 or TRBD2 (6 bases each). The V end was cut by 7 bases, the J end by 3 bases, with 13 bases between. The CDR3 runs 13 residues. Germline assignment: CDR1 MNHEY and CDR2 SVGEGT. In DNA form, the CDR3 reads TGTGCCAGCATCGACGGGGGCCTCTACGAGCAGTACTTC. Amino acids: CASIDGGLYEQYF.

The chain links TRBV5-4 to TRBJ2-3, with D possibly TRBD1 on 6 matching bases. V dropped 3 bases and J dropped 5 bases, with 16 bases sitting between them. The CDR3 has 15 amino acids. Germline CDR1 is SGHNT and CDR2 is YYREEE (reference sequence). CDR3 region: CASSSQNRVRDTQYF. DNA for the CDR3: TGTGCCAGCAGCTCCCAAAACAGGGTCCGAGATACGCAGTATTTT.

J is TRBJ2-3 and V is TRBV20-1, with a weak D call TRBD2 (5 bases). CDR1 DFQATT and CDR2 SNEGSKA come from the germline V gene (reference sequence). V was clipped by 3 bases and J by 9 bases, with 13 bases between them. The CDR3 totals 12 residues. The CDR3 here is CSASLTEVTQYF. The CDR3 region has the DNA TGCAGTGCTAGCCTCACGGAGGTGACGCAGTATTTT.

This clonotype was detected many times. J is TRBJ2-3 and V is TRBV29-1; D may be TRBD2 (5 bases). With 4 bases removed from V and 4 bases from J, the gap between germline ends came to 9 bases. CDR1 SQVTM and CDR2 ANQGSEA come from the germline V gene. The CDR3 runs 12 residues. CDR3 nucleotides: TGCAGCGTTGCTTATAGCGCAGATACGCAGTATTTT. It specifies CSVAYSADTQYF.

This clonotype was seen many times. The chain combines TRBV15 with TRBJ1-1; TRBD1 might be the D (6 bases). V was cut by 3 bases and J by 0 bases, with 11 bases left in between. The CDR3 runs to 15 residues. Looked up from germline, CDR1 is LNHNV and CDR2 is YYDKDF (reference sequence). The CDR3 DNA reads TGTGCCACCAGCAGTAGGGACACCATGAACACTGAAGCTTTCTTT. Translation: CATSSRDTMNTEAFF. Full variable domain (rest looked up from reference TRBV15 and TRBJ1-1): DAMVIQNPRYQVTQFGKPVTLSCSQTLNHNVMYWYQQKSSQAPKLLFHYYDKDFNNEADTPDNFQSRRPNTSFCFLDIRSPGLGDTAMYLCATSSRDTMNTEAFFGQGTRLTVV.

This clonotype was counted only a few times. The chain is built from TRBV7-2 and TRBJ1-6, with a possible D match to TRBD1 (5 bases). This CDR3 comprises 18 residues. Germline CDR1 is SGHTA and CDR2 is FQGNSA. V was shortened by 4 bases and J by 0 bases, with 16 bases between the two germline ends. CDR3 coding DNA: TGTGCCAGCAGCTCCCGCGGGGGACTAAGCTCCTATAATTCACCCCTCCACTTT. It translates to CASSSRGGLSSYNSPLHF. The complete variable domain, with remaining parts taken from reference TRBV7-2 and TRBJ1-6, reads GAGVSQSPSNKVTEKGKDVELRCDPISGHTALYWYRQSLGQGLEFLIYFQGNSAPDKSGLPSDRFSAERTGGSVSTLTIQRTQQEDSAVYLCASSSRGGLSSYNSPLHFGNGTRLTVT.

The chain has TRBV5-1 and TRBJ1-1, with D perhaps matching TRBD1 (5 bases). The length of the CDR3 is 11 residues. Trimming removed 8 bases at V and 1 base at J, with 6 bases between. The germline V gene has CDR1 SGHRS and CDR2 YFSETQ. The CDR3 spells CARQANTEAFF. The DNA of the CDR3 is TGCGCCAGACAGGCGAACACTGAAGCTTTCTTT.

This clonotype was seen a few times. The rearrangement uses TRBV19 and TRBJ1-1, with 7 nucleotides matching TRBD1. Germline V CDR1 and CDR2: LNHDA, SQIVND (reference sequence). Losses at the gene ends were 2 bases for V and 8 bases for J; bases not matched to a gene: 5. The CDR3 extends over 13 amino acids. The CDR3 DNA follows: TGTGCCAGTAGTATATGGGACAGAGACGAAGCTTTCTTT. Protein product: CASSIWDRDEAFF.

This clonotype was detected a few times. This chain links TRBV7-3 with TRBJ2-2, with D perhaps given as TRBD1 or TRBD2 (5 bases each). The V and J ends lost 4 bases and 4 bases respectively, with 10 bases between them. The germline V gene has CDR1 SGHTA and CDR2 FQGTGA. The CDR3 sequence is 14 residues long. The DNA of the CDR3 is TGTGCCAGCAGCTCATCGGGGACCACCGGGGAGCTGTTTTTT. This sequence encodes CASSSSGTTGELFF. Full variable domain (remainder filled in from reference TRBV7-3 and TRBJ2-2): GAGVSQTPSNKVTEKGKYVELRCDPISGHTALYWYRQSLGQGPEFLIYFQGTGAADDSGLPNDRFFAVRPEGSVSTLKIQRTERGDSAVYLCASSSSGTTGELFFGEGSRLTVL.

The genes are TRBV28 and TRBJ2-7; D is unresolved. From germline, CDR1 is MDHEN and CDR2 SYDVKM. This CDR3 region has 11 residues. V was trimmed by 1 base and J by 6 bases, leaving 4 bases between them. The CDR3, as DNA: TGTGCCAGCAGTTTATTTGCCGAGCAGTACTTC. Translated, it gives CASSLFAEQYF.

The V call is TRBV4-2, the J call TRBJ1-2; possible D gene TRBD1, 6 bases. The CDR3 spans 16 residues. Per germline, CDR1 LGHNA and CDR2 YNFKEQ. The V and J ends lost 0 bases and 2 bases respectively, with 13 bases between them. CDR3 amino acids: CASSQDLRTVNYGYTF. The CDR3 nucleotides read TGTGCCAGCAGCCAAGACCTCCGGACAGTCAACTATGGCTACACCTTC.

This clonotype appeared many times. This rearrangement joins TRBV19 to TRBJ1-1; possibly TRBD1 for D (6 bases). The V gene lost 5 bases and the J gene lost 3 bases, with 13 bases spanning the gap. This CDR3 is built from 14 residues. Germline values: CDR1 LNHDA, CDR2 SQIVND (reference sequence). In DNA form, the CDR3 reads TGTGCCAGTAGTCTCGGGGGGCCGGACACTGAAGCTTTCTTT. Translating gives CASSLGGPDTEAFF.

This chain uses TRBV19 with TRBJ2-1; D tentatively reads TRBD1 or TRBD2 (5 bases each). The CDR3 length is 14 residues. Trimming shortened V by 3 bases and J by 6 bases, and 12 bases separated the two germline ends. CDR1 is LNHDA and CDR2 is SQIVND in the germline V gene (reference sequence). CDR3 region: CASSILGESNEQFF. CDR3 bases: TGTGCCAGTAGTATTTTGGGGGAAAGCAATGAGCAGTTCTTC.

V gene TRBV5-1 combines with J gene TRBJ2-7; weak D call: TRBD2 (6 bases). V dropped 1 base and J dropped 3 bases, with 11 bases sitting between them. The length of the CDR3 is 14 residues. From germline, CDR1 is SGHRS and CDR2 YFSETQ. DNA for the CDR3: TGCGCCAGCAGCTTGCCGGGAGCATACTACGAGCAGTACTTC. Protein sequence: CASSLPGAYYEQYF.

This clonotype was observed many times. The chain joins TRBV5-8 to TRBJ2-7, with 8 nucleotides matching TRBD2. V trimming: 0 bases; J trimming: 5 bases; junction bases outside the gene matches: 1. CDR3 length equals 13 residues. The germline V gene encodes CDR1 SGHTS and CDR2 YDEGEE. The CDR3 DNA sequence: TGTGCCAGCAGCTTGGGAGCGGGGGACGAGCAGTACTTC. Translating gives CASSLGAGDEQYF.

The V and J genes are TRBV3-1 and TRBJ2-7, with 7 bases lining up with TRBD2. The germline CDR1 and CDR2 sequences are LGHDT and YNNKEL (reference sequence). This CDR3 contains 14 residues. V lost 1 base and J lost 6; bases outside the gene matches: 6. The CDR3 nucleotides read TGTGCCAGCAGCCAAGGTGCGGGAGCATCCGAGCAGTACTTC. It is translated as CASSQGAGASEQYF.

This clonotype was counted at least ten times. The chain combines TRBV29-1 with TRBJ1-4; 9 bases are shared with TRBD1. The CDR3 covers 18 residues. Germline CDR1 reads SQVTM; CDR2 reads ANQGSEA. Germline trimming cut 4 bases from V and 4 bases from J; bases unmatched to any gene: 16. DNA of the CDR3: TGCAGCGTTGTCTTCGGTACAGGGGGCGCATCCCTTAATGAAAAACTGTTTTTT. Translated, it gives CSVVFGTGGASLNEKLFF.

As DNA, the CDR3 is TGTGCCAGCAAACGCACTTGGGGGGGCTGGGACACTGAAGCTTTCTTT. Translated, it gives CASKRTWGGWDTEAFF. The chain employs TRBV7-2 and TRBJ1-1; maybe TRBD1 (6 bases). CDR3 length: 16 amino acids. V lost 7 bases to trimming and J lost 3 bases, with 21 bases between them. In germline, CDR1 is SGHTA, CDR2 FQGNSA.

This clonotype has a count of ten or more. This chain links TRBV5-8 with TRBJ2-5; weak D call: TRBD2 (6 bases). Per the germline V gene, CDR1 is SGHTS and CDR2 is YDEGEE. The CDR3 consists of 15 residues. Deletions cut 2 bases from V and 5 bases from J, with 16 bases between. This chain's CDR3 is CASSFYGRGVETQYF. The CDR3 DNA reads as TGTGCCAGCAGCTTTTACGGGCGGGGCGTCGAGACCCAGTACTTC.

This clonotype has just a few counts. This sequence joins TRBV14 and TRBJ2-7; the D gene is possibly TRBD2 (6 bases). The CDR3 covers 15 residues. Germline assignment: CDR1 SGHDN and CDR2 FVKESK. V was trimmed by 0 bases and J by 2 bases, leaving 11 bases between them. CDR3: CASSQEPGETYEQYF. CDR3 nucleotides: TGTGCCAGCAGCCAAGAACCGGGGGAAACCTACGAGCAGTACTTC. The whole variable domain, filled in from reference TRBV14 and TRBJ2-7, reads EAGVTQFPSHSVIEKGQTVTLRCDPISGHDNLYWYRRVMGKEIKFLLHFVKESKQDESGMPNNRFLAERTGGTYSTLKVQPAELEDSGVYFCASSQEPGETYEQYFGPGTRLTVT.

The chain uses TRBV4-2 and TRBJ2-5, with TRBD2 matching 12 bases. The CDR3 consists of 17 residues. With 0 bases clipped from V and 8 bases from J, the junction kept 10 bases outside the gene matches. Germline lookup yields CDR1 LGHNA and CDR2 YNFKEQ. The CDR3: CASSQESLTSGRITQYF. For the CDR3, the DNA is TGTGCCAGCAGCCAAGAATCCCTGACTAGCGGGAGAATTACCCAGTACTTC.

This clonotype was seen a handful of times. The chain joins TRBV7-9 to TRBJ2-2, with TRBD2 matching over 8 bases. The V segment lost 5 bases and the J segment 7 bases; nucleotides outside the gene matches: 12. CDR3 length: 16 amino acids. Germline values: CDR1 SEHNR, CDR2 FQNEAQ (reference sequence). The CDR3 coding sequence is TGTGCCAGCAGCAGGCTAACGGGAGGGCCTTTCGGGGAGCTGTTTTTT. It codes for CASSRLTGGPFGELFF.

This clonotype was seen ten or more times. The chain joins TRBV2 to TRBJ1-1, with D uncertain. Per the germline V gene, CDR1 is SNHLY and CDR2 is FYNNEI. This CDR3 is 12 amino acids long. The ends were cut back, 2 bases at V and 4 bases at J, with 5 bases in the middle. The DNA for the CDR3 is TGTGCCAGCAGTGAACAATTCACTGAAGCTTTCTTT. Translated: CASSEQFTEAFF.

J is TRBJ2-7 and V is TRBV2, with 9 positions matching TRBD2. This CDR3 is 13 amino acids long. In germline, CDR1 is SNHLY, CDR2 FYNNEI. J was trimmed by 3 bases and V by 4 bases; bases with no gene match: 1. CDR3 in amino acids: CASSVAGVYEQYF. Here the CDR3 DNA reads TGTGCCAGCAGTGTAGCGGGAGTCTACGAGCAGTACTTC.

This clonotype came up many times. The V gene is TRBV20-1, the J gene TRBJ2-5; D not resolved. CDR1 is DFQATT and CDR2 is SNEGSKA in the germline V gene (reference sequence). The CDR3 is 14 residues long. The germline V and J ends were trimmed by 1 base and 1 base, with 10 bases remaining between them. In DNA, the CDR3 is TGCAGTGCTAGAGCGACTCGTAGCCAAGAGACCCAGTACTTC. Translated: CSARATRSQETQYF.

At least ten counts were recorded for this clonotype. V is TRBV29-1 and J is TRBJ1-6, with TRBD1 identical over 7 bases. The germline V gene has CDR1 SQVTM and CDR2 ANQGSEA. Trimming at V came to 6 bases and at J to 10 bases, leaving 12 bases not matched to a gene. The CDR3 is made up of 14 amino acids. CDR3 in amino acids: CSVQTQGRSSPLHF. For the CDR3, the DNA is TGCAGCGTCCAGACACAGGGGAGATCCTCACCCCTCCACTTT.

The CDR3 protein is CASSTGGYEAFF. Written as DNA, the CDR3 is TGTGCCAGCAGCACGGGGGGATACGAAGCTTTCTTT. The chain combines TRBV5-4 with TRBJ1-1; TRBD1 might be the D (5 bases). V lost 4 bases to trimming and J lost 8 bases, with 12 bases between them. The CDR3 length is 12 residues. The V gene's germline CDR1 is SGHNT and CDR2 YYREEE (reference sequence).